This T cell receptor (beta chain) was identified during a study of T cell repertoires in cytomegalovirus infection. MiXCR, run by TCRdb on the reads, gives a single entry per CDR3 protein. Of about a million distinct CDR3 sequences in the sample, roughly 30% were seen once. Study outcomes and limitations: Identification of carriers of CMV plus the relevant HLA was achieved through cumulative public TCR beta family frequency.

V lost 0 bases to trimming and J lost 2 bases, with 10 bases between them. This CDR3 region has 16 residues. The germline gives CDR1 LGHNA, CDR2 YNFKEQ. The sample holds a few counts of this clonotype. The antigen is unknown. The source was cultured CD8+ T cells from PBMCs, collected from culture after CMV antigen stimulation. The chain links TRBV4-2 to TRBJ2-2; no clear D gene. This clonotype originated in a human donor in good health (CMV status not recorded). Some clones in this sample may be carry-over from other donors' samples. In DNA, the CDR3 is TGTGCCAGCAGCCAAGATGGCCAGATTAACACCGGGGAGCTGTTTTTT. Translating gives CASSQDGQINTGELFF.